This record concerns one T cell receptor beta chain sequence. The sample has other DNA sequences that encode this CDR3 too. This entry is derived from a study of blood T cell repertoires in COVID-19. The CDR3 sequence is 13 residues long. Germline V gives CDR1 GTSNPN, CDR2 SVGIG (reference sequence). Deletions cut 0 bases from V and 5 bases from J, with 10 bases between. The protocol was immunoSEQ multiplex PCR, while the TCRdb copy is restricted to in-frame clones and leaves out a portion. The sample has a few hundred thousand clones, about 90% seen once. The sample comprised peripheral blood. The clonotype originates from a woman aged 50 to 65 who had recovered from COVID-19. This rearrangement joins TRBV30 to TRBJ1-1; D remains unclear. CDR3 sequence (DNA): TGTGCCTGGAGTGTGGGTGGAGGGACTGAAGCTTTCTTT. Amino acid sequence: CAWSVGGGTEAFF.